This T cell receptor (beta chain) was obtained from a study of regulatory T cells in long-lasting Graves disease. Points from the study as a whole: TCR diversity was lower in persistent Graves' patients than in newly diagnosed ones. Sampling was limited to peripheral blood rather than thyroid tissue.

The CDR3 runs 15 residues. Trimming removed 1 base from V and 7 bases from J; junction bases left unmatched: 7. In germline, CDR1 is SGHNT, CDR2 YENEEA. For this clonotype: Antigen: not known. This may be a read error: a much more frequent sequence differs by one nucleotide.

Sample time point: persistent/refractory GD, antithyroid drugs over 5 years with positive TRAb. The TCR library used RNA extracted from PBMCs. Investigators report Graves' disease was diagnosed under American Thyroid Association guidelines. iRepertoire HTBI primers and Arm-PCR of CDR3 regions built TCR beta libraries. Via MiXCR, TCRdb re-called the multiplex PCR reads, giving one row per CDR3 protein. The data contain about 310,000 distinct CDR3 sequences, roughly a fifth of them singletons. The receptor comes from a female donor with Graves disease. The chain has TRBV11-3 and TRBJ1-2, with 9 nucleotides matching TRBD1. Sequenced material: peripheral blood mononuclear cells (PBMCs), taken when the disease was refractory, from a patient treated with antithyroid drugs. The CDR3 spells CASSLGSVTGGGYTF. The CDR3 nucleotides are TGTGCCAGCAGCTTAGGGTCGGTGACAGGGGGTGGCTACACCTTC.